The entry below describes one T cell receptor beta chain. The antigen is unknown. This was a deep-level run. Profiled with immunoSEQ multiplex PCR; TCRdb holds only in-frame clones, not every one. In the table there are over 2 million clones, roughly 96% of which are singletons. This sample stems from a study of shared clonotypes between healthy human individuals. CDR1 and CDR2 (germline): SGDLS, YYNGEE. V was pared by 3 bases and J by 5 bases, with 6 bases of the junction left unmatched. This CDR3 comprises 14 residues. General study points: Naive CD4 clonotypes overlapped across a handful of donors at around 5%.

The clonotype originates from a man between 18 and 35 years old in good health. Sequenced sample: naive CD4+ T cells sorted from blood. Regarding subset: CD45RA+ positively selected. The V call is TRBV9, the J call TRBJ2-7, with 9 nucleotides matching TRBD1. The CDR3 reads CASSASGTGNEQYF. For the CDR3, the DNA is TGTGCCAGCAGCGCGTCCGGGACAGGGAACGAGCAGTACTTC.